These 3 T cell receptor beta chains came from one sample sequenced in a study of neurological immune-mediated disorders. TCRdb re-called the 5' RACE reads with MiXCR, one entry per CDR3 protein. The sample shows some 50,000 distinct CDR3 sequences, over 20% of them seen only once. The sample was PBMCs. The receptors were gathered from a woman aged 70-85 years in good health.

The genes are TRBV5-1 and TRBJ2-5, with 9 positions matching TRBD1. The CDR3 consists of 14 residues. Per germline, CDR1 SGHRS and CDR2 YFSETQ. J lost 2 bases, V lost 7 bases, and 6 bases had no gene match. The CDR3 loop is CASLPGTGQETQYF. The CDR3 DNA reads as TGCGCCAGCCTTCCGGGGACAGGGCAAGAGACCCAGTACTTC.

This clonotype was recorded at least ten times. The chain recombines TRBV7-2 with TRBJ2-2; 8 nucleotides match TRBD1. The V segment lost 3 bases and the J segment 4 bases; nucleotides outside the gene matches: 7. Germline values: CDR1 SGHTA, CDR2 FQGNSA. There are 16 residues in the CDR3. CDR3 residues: CASSFAAGGVTGELFF. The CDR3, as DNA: TGTGCCAGCAGCTTTGCGGCAGGGGGCGTCACCGGGGAGCTGTTTTTT.

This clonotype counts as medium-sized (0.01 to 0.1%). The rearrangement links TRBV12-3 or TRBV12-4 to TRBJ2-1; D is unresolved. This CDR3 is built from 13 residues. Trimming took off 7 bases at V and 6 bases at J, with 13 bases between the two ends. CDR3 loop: CASTIPNTNEQFF. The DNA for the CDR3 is TGTGCCAGCACCATCCCTAATACCAATGAGCAGTTCTTC.